This TCR beta chain was identified during a study of blood T cell repertoires in COVID-19. Across the study: The United States, Italy and Spain were the sources of the acute and convalescent COVID-19 samples.

Methods used by the authors: Amplification with reference gene primers provided the estimates of nucleated cell counts. Generated by immunoSEQ multiplex PCR, the TCRdb table keeps only in-frame clones and is missing some. For V, J and clone size, that table is used; D and trimming come from the DNA. The table has approximately 210,000 clones, 70% to 85% seen once; the top ten hold about 7.8%. The Seattle site enrolled patients during active infection and followed them longitudinally. Germline CDR1 and CDR2: SGHKS and YYEKEE (reference sequence). The junction had 13 bases not matched to a gene; V was cut back by 4 bases and J by 7 bases. The length of the CDR3 is 15 residues.

The source is a woman older than 75 with COVID-19, enrolled during active disease. The sample taken for sequencing was peripheral blood. The V and J genes are TRBV5-5 and TRBJ2-7; 8 bases map to TRBD1. The CDR3 sequence: CASSTRGLGPREQYF. DNA for the CDR3: TGTGCCAGCAGCACCAGGGGGCTAGGTCCTCGTGAGCAGTACTTC.